This record concerns one T cell receptor beta chain sequence. Preparation of the TCRbeta library used unique molecular identifiers. One entry per CDR3 protein, called by TCRdb with MiXCR from the PCR reads. In the table there are a few hundred thousand distinct CDR3 sequences, about a sixth of which are singletons. This entry is derived from a study of T-cell reconstitution after alpha-beta-depleted transplantation in children. V lost 1 base, J lost 5 bases, and 6 bases lay in between. The CDR3 consists of 13 residues. Germline V CDR1 and CDR2: ENHRY, SYGVKD. This TCR was sampled from a boy in the first two years of life who had a stem cell transplant for Wiskott-Aldrich syndrome, so the T cells may come from the graft donor. Material: PBMCs, mostly from graft donor cells, obtained 360 days after TCRalphabeta/CD19-depleted stem cell transplant. The chain has TRBV10-3 and TRBJ1-5; no clear D gene. The CDR3 coding sequence is TGTGCCATCAGTGAGTTAGGGTATCAGCCCCAGCATTTT. It translates to CAISELGYQPQHF.